Presented here are 9 T cell receptor beta chains from one specimen sequenced in a study of beta chain features in type 1 diabetes. What was sequenced were expressed TCRB transcripts, since all of the isolated RNA had been reverse transcribed. Using immunoSEQ multiplex PCR, the repertoire was profiled, and TCRdb retains in-frame clones only, with some absent. The sample has around 450,000 clones; approximately 10% are singletons. Input material: naive CD4+ T cells from blood. These receptors originate from a woman between 18 and 30 years old in good health.

This clone came up a few times. V gene TRBV7-2 combines with J gene TRBJ2-5; D is perhaps TRBD1 (6 bases). Between the trimmed V and J ends, which lost 4 bases and 5 bases, there was a span of 20 bases. Germline loops: CDR1 SGHTA, CDR2 FQGNSA. The CDR3 totals 16 residues. DNA for the CDR3: TGTGCCAGCAGCTCCAGAGCCCCAACAGGGCCGGAGACCCAGTACTTC. Translation gives CASSSRAPTGPETQYF.

This clone has a handful of counts. J is TRBJ2-1 and V is TRBV19; tentative D call: TRBD1 (5 bases). The CDR3 spans 14 residues. Germline-derived CDR1 and CDR2 are LNHDA and SQIVND (reference sequence). V was trimmed by 1 base and J by 4 bases, leaving 8 bases between them. This chain's CDR3 is CASSIGAGYNEQFF. CDR3 sequence (DNA): TGTGCCAGTAGTATAGGTGCAGGGTACAATGAGCAGTTCTTC.

The chain recombines TRBV2 with TRBJ2-3; D remains unclear. The germline V gene encodes CDR1 SNHLY and CDR2 FYNNEI. V dropped 11 bases and J dropped 2 bases, with 11 bases sitting between them. The CDR3 contains 12 residues. CDR3 nucleotide sequence: TGTGCCCATAAATCATACACAGATACGCAGTATTTT. The encoded protein is CAHKSYTDTQYF.

This clone was seen a few times. V usage is TRBV7-9 and J usage is TRBJ2-3; a weak D match, TRBD2 (6 bases). Trimming stripped 5 bases from V and 0 bases from J, with 15 bases between. Germline loops: CDR1 SEHNR, CDR2 FQNEAQ (reference sequence). The CDR3 is 16 amino acids. The CDR3, as DNA: TGTGCCAGCAGCCCGCGGATGGAGGGTAGCACAGATACGCAGTATTTT. Translating it yields CASSPRMEGSTDTQYF. Based on the CDR3 plus reference TRBV7-9 and TRBJ2-3, the full variable domain is DTGVSQNPRHKITKRGQNVTFRCDPISEHNRLYWYRQTLGQGPEFLTYFQNEAQLEKSRLLSDRFSAERPKGSFSTLEIQRTEQGDSAMYLCASSPRMEGSTDTQYFGPGTRLTVL.

The V and J genes are TRBV5-4 and TRBJ2-4; the D gene is possibly TRBD1 (6 bases). The length of the CDR3 is 17 residues. CDR1 is SGHNT, CDR2 YYREEE, per germline (reference sequence). V lost 4 bases and J lost 7, with 24 bases in between. CDR3 residues: CASSHQTGPTAGNIQYF. DNA of the CDR3: TGTGCCAGCAGCCACCAGACAGGTCCGACGGCGGGTAACATTCAGTACTTC. The entire variable domain, with the rest obtained from reference TRBV5-4 and TRBJ2-4, is as follows: ETGVTQSPTHLIKTRGQQVTLRCSSQSGHNTVSWYQQALGQGPQFIFQYYREEENGRGNFPPRFSGLQFPNYSSELNVNALELDDSALYLCASSHQTGPTAGNIQYFGAGTRLSVL.

This clone was seen a few times. This sample includes further DNA sequences coding for the same CDR3. This sequence joins TRBV29-1 and TRBJ1-5; D is possibly TRBD1 (5 bases). CDR1 and CDR2 (germline): SQVTM, ANQGSEA. The CDR3 runs to 14 residues. Trimming took 6 bases from V and 0 from J, leaving 12 bases between them. The CDR3, as DNA: TGCAGCGTCGGGGACTCCTATAGCAATCAGCCCCAGCATTTT. Protein sequence: CSVGDSYSNQPQHF.

V is TRBV7-2 and J is TRBJ2-6; D is unclear. Trimming left V 1 base short and J 2 bases short, with 6 bases between. CDR1 and CDR2 (germline): SGHTA, FQGNSA. The CDR3 has 15 amino acids. The chain's CDR3 is CASSLGGTGANVLTF. In DNA form, the CDR3 reads TGTGCCAGCAGCTTAGGGGGAACTGGGGCCAACGTCCTGACTTTC.

This clone has more than one count but fewer than ten. The chain uses TRBV7-9 and TRBJ2-6; possibly TRBD2 for D (5 bases). V lost 5 bases and J 3 bases, leaving 8 bases between the germline ends. The CDR3 runs 14 residues. The germline gives CDR1 SEHNR, CDR2 FQNEAQ (reference sequence). CDR3: CASSRTGGANVLTF. CDR3 coding DNA: TGTGCCAGCAGCCGGACTGGTGGGGCCAACGTCCTGACTTTC.

This clone was counted between two and nine times. The same CDR3 arises from other DNA sequences in this sample as well. This CDR3 reads CSVRWGNEQFF. In DNA, the CDR3 is TGCAGCGTTAGGTGGGGCAATGAGCAGTTCTTC. This chain joins TRBV29-1 and TRBJ2-1; D is uncertain. The V end lost 5 bases, the J end lost 6 bases, and 8 bases lay between the germline ends. Germline CDR1 and CDR2: SQVTM and ANQGSEA. This CDR3 spans 11 amino acids.